This record concerns one T cell receptor beta chain sequence. Germline V CDR1 and CDR2: MGHDK, SYGVNS. J gave up 7 bases and V 8 bases, and 13 bases lay outside the gene matches. The CDR3 totals 15 residues. Authors' methods: Reference gene primer amplification yielded estimated nucleated cell counts. Data came from immunoSEQ multiplex PCR; TCRdb stores just in-frame clones and leaves some out. From that table come the V and J calls and clone size; the DNA was used to work out D and trimming. The table records 150,000 to 200,000 clones, approximately 83% of them present only once. The sample originates from a study of blood T cell repertoires in COVID-19. About the research overall: The United States, Italy and Spain supplied acute and convalescent COVID-19 samples. Sample material is recorded as cDNA or gDNA derived from T cells, B-cell-depleted T cells, or PBMCs.

The rearrangement links TRBV25-1 to TRBJ1-2; 10 bases map to TRBD1. This sequence originates from a man between 50 and 59 years old with active or convalescent COVID-19. The sequencing sample was made of peripheral blood. CDR3 DNA sequence: TGTGCCAGCGAAAAACAGGGACAGGGGTTCGGTGGCTACACCTTC. Residues: CASEKQGQGFGGYTF.